This entry lists 8 T cell receptor beta chains sequenced from one sample in a study of T cell changes during pregnancy in multiple sclerosis. Repertoires were generated with immunoSEQ multiplex PCR, while TCRdb's copy carries only in-frame clones and drops some. The sample has 75,000 to 100,000 clones, 85% to 95% seen once. Sequenced material: peripheral blood, taken after pregnancy. These receptors originate from a female donor with multiple sclerosis, enrolled in a pregnancy study.

The gene calls are TRBV7-9 and TRBJ2-3; D perhaps matches TRBD1 (6 bases). The length of the CDR3 is 14 residues. V dropped 5 bases and J dropped 6 bases, with 15 bases sitting between them. Germline-derived CDR1 and CDR2 are SEHNR and FQNEAQ (reference sequence). This CDR3 is CASSPVRDRDTQYF. The CDR3 DNA is TGTGCCAGCAGCCCTGTCCGTGACAGGGATACGCAGTATTTT.

The CDR3 spells CATSPPLLAGGPKQYF. DNA of the CDR3: TGTGCCACAAGTCCTCCGCTACTAGCGGGAGGGCCCAAGCAGTACTTC. The chain recombines TRBV2 with TRBJ2-7; 13 positions agree with TRBD2. The CDR3 covers 16 residues. Germline CDR1 SNHLY, CDR2 FYNNEI. J was trimmed by 8 bases and V by 10 bases; bases with no gene match: 17.

This sequence joins TRBV6-4 and TRBJ2-7; TRBD1 matches at 7 bases. The CDR3 contains 14 residues. V lost 4 bases, J lost 2 bases, and 5 bases stayed unmatched. The germline CDR1 and CDR2 sequences are MRHNA and SNTAGT. For the CDR3, the DNA is TGTGCCAGCAGTGTAACCGGGACAGCCTACGAGCAGTACTTC. Amino acid sequence: CASSVTGTAYEQYF.

V gene TRBV19 combines with J gene TRBJ1-6; 8 nucleotides align to TRBD1. This CDR3 contains 14 residues. The V gene end was trimmed by 10 bases and the J gene end by 5 bases; junction bases not matched to a gene: 7. The germline V gene encodes CDR1 LNHDA and CDR2 SQIVND (reference sequence). The DNA for the CDR3 is TGTGCCACGACCGACAGGGGAGATAATTCACCCCTCCACTTT. The encoded protein is CATTDRGDNSPLHF. The full variable domain, in which reference TRBV19 and TRBJ1-6 provide the parts outside the CDR3, is DGGITQSPKYLFRKEGQNVTLSCEQNLNHDAMYWYRQDPGQGLRLIYYSQIVNDFQKGDIAEGYSVSREKKESFPLTVTSAQKNPTAFYLCATTDRGDNSPLHFGNGTRLTVT.

This chain connects TRBV28 to TRBJ2-3; 12 bases fit TRBD2. Germline V gene sequence: CDR1 MDHEN, CDR2 SYDVKM. J gave up 4 bases and V 4 bases, and 12 bases lay outside the gene matches. The CDR3 has 18 amino acids. The CDR3 reads CASSSPASGRGGADTQYF. The CDR3 nucleotides read TGTGCCAGCAGTTCCCCGGCTAGCGGGAGGGGGGGTGCAGATACGCAGTATTTT.

The gene calls are TRBV27 and TRBJ2-5; the match to TRBD1 covers 10 bases. Germline values: CDR1 MNHEY, CDR2 SMNVEV (reference sequence). Unmatched junction bases numbered 5, after V lost 5 bases and J lost 2 bases. The CDR3 runs to 15 residues. The CDR3 DNA reads TGTGCCAGCAGTAGAAGGACAGGGGGACAAGAGACCCAGTACTTC. It codes for CASSRRTGGQETQYF.

The chain joins TRBV7-9 to TRBJ1-1; 7 nucleotides align to TRBD1. The CDR3 spans 14 residues. Germline CDR1 reads SEHNR; CDR2 reads FQNEAQ (reference sequence). Trimming cost V 5 bases and J 3 bases; bases outside gene matches: 6. In nucleotides, the CDR3 is TGTGCCAGCAGCCGAACAGGGGAGGACACTGAAGCTTTCTTT. This translates into CASSRTGEDTEAFF.

V is TRBV18 and J is TRBJ2-7, with 9 bases that match TRBD1. The germline V gene encodes CDR1 KGHSH and CDR2 LQKENI. Trimming cost V 6 bases and J 3 bases; bases outside gene matches: 9. The CDR3 contains 15 residues. The CDR3 spells CASSAGRGQGYEQYF. CDR3 sequence (DNA): TGTGCCAGCTCCGCAGGGCGGGGACAGGGCTACGAGCAGTACTTC.